These T cell receptor beta chains were read from a single sample in a study of T cell clusters in autoimmune cytopenias. TCRdb reworked the multiplex PCR reads into one entry per CDR3 protein, no DNA. The repertoire shows about 12,000 distinct CDR3 sequences; the top ten hold roughly 3%. The sequenced sample was peripheral blood. These TCRs come from a human donor with an autoimmune cytopenia or autoimmune hepatitis (not recorded which). Both conserved end residues are part of each CDR3. The size of a clone is reported for some rows only, either as once, few or many, or as a class for expanded clones.

CDR3 protein	V gene	clone size	J gene
CASIPPGQSGWTQYF	TRBV6-1	NA	TRBJ2-5
CASSINRGNSPLHF	TRBV19	NA	TRBJ1-6
CASSERAGNSGELFF	TRBV6-1	NA	TRBJ2-2
CASSLGGGFQETQYF	TRBV12-3/TRBV12-4	medium-sized	TRBJ2-5
CASSFGGLADEGQYF	TRBV6-2/TRBV6-3	NA	TRBJ2-5
CASRRDSGNTIYF	TRBV19	NA	TRBJ1-3
CASSLAPNTGELFF	TRBV7-6	NA	TRBJ2-2
CASSLEGLYNEQFF	TRBV5-5	NA	TRBJ2-1
CASSLRDSPTGELFF	TRBV6-5	medium-sized	TRBJ2-2
CASSFGTGEGNQPQHF	TRBV6-5	NA	TRBJ1-5
CASSLTGGDEQFF	TRBV5-1	NA	TRBJ2-1
CASSLVLYEQYF	TRBV13	NA	TRBJ2-7
CASSYSDSYTEAFF	TRBV6-5	NA	TRBJ1-1
CASSEGGPPLHF	TRBV6-1	NA	TRBJ1-6
CASSMIGVGDTQYF	TRBV19	medium-sized	TRBJ2-3
CASSEEVLEETQYF	TRBV6-5	NA	TRBJ2-5
CASTGDRRTEAFF	TRBV19	NA	TRBJ1-1
CSGFTGPGELFF	TRBV29-1	medium-sized	TRBJ2-2
CASSPPVYNEQFF	TRBV12-3/TRBV12-4	NA	TRBJ2-1
CASSVGTFGLDTQYF	TRBV6-1	NA	TRBJ2-3
CASSELGLAGLYEQYF	TRBV6-6	NA	TRBJ2-7
CASSLQEGGKTQYF	TRBV6-5	NA	TRBJ2-5
CASSYGAPSGFTDTQYF	TRBV6-5	NA	TRBJ2-3
CAISESILALDTQYF	TRBV10-3	NA	TRBJ2-3
CASSFGTGSPDTQYF	TRBV27	NA	TRBJ2-3
CASTSIWGGHHNSPLHF	TRBV27	NA	TRBJ1-6
CASSDQGEGTEAFF	TRBV19	NA	TRBJ1-1
CASSLGTSGGAGNEQFF	TRBV11-2	NA	TRBJ2-1
CASSYASLYTGELFF	TRBV6-5	medium-sized	TRBJ2-2
CASSYSGLENTDTQYF	TRBV6-2/TRBV6-3	NA	TRBJ2-3
CASSLEQNTYEQYF	TRBV5-4	NA	TRBJ2-7
CASSLDNEQFF	TRBV6-5	medium-sized	TRBJ2-1
CASRSGGAETQYF	TRBV6-5	NA	TRBJ2-5
CASSATGSSYNEQFF	TRBV19	medium-sized	TRBJ2-1
CSVGGQLNTGELFF	TRBV29-1	medium-sized	TRBJ2-2
CASSRSGLDTQYF	TRBV19	medium-sized	TRBJ2-3
CASSLVGSFDEQFF	TRBV13	NA	TRBJ2-1
CASSSTASGGGSDTQYF	TRBV5-6	NA	TRBJ2-3
CASRLTTSRDTQYF	TRBV6-1	NA	TRBJ2-3
CASSYSLQGAKGNTIYF	TRBV6-6	NA	TRBJ1-3
CASSAPGRTLLHF	TRBV6-2/TRBV6-3	NA	TRBJ1-6
CASSGSGTDTQYF	TRBV12-3/TRBV12-4	medium-sized	TRBJ2-3
CAWSGDRVQPQHF	TRBV30	NA	TRBJ1-5
CAISESSGGKLFF	TRBV10-3	NA	TRBJ1-4
CASRPTSGGPRYNEQFF	TRBV19	NA	TRBJ2-1
CAWSAIGGANVLTF	TRBV30	medium-sized	TRBJ2-6
CAWSVRGGTEAFF	TRBV30	NA	TRBJ1-1
CAWSVTGFDGYTF	TRBV30	NA	TRBJ1-2
CASSLIGQGDTGELFF	TRBV5-6	NA	TRBJ2-2
CAWSVLGTAKVLGYTF	TRBV30	NA	TRBJ1-2
CATSRDQGGGNIQYF	TRBV15	NA	TRBJ2-4